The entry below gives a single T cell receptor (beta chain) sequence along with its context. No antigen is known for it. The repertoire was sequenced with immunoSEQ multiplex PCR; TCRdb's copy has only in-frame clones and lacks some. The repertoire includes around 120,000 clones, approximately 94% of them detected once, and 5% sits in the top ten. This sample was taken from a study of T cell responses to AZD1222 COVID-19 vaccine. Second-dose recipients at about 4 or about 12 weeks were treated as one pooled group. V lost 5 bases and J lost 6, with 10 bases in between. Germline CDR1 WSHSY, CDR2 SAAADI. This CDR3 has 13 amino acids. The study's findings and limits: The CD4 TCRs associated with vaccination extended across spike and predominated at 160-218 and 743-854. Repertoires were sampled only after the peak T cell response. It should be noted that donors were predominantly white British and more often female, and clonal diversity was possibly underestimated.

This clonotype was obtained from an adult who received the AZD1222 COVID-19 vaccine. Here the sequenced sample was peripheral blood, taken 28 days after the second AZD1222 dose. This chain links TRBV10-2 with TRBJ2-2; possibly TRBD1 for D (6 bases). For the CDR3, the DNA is TGCGCCAGCAGTCGACAGGCCGCCGGGGAGCTGTTTTTT. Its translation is CASSRQAAGELFF.